A selection of T cell receptor beta chains follows, all from one sample in a study of blood T cell repertoires in COVID-19. Repertoires were generated with immunoSEQ multiplex PCR, while TCRdb's copy carries only in-frame clones and drops some. Here the sample spans approximately 240,000 clones, approximately 80% being singletons. Sequencing was performed on peripheral blood. The receptors derive from a woman aged 60-75 years who had recovered from COVID-19. Each CDR3 is given with its conserved first and last residue. The order of the fields is CDR3 length, clone size, V gene, J gene, D gene, CDR3 DNA, CDR3 protein. A D gene is named only where the DNA matches it firmly. Clone size is stated in some rows and not others, as once, few, many or a class when expanded.

>13|-|TRBV9|TRBJ1-3|-
TGTGCCAGCAGCACAGGGTCTGGAAACACCATATATTTT
CASSTGSGNTIYF
>17|many|TRBV5-4|TRBJ2-7|TRBD2
TGTGCCAGCAGCCAGGCGGGGGGCGCGGGGATATCCTACGAGCAGTACTTC
CASSQAGGAGISYEQYF
>16|-|TRBV30|TRBJ1-5|TRBD1
TGTGCCTGGAGTAGGGGGCCGCACCTTAGCAATCAGCCCCAGCATTTT
CAWSRGPHLSNQPQHF
>12|-|TRBV10-3|TRBJ1-2|-
TGTGCCATCAGGGAGGGCCAGGGGGGCTACACCTTC
CAIREGQGGYTF
>12|-|TRBV5-1|TRBJ2-5|-
TGCGCCAGCAGCTTGATTAGAGAGACCCAGTACTTC
CASSLIRETQYF
>15|few|TRBV5-4|TRBJ1-4|TRBD1
TGTGCCAGCAGCGGGGGGACAGGGACCAATGAAAAACTGTTTTTT
CASSGGTGTNEKLFF
>15|-|TRBV6-1|TRBJ2-3|-
TGTGCCAGCAGTGAAGGTGGGGGGGCCGCAGATACGCAGTATTTT
CASSEGGGAADTQYF
>14|-|TRBV3-1/TRBV3-2|TRBJ1-1|TRBD1
TGTGCCAGCAGCCACTTCTCAGGGGGCTCTGAAGCTTTCTTT
CASSHFSGGSEAFF
>13|-|TRBV5-1|TRBJ1-1|TRBD1
TGCGCCAGCAGCTTGACAGGGGACACTGAAGCTTTCTTT
CASSLTGDTEAFF
>14|-|TRBV10-3|TRBJ2-7|-
TGTGCCATCAGTGAGTCACGGACACCTTACGAGCAGTACTTC
CAISESRTPYEQYF
>15|-|TRBV7-8|TRBJ1-5|-
TGTGCCAGCAGCTTAGGTTTAATAGGCAATCAGCCCCAGCATTTT
CASSLGLIGNQPQHF
>16|-|TRBV6-5|TRBJ1-2|TRBD1
TGTGCCAGCAGTTACTCGCGCCAGGGGGGCCACTATGGCTACACCTTC
CASSYSRQGGHYGYTF
>14|few|TRBV2|TRBJ1-1|-
TGTGCCAGCAGTGAGCGCGGGGGCTACACTGAAGCTTTCTTT
CASSERGGYTEAFF
>15|-|TRBV7-3|TRBJ2-3|TRBD1
TGTGCCAGCAGCTTAAGTCACAGGGGGCCAGATACGCAGTATTTT
CASSLSHRGPDTQYF
>13|-|TRBV20-1|TRBJ1-5|-
TGCAGTGCTAGTCTCTCTCCTTATCAGCCCCAGCATTTT
CSASLSPYQPQHF
>15|once|TRBV9|TRBJ2-7|TRBD2
TGTGCCAGCAGCCCCACAGGGACTAGCGGCCACGAGCAGTACTTC
CASSPTGTSGHEQYF
>13|-|TRBV12-3/TRBV12-4|TRBJ1-4|TRBD1
TGTGCCAGCAGGGGGACAGGGGATGAAAAACTGTTTTTT
CASRGTGDEKLFF
>11|once|TRBV20-1|TRBJ2-1|-
TGCAGTGCTCGGACTTACAATGAGCAGTTCTTC
CSARTYNEQFF
>16|-|TRBV3-1/TRBV3-2|TRBJ2-3|TRBD2
TGTGCCAGCAGCCTACGACTAGCGGGGGCCCAAGATACGCAGTATTTT
CASSLRLAGAQDTQYF
>18|-|TRBV3-1/TRBV3-2|TRBJ2-3|TRBD2
TGTGCCAGCAGCCCCTTCCCTCGGACTAGCGGGGGGGCAGATACGCAGTATTTT
CASSPFPRTSGGADTQYF
>14|-|TRBV18|TRBJ2-1|TRBD1
TGTGCCAGCTCTCCCAGGACAGGGGGCAATGAGCAGTTCTTC
CASSPRTGGNEQFF
>18|-|TRBV7-6|TRBJ2-1|TRBD2
TGTGCCAGCAGCTTAAAAGTGGGACTAGCGGGGGGGTGGAATGAGCAGTTCTTC
CASSLKVGLAGGWNEQFF
>15|-|TRBV2|TRBJ1-5|-
TGTGCCAGCAGTGAGGAGGTATTTGGCAATCAGCCCCAGCATTTT
CASSEEVFGNQPQHF
>15|-|TRBV18|TRBJ2-1|TRBD2
TGTGCCAGCTCACTCGAAACGGGGGGGTACAATGAGCAGTTCTTC
CASSLETGGYNEQFF
>17|-|TRBV27|TRBJ2-1|TRBD2
TGTGCCAGCAGTTCCCTACGTCTCGGACTAGCGGGGGGGCAGGAGTTCTTC
CASSSLRLGLAGGQEFF
>16|-|TRBV19|TRBJ2-3|TRBD2
TGTGCCAGTAGTCGTTCTAGCGGGGGGCTTACAGATACGCAGTATTTT
CASSRSSGGLTDTQYF
>16|-|TRBV27|TRBJ1-2|TRBD1
TGTGCCAGCAGGCAGGTCTGGGACAGGGATAACTATGGCTACACCTTC
CASRQVWDRDNYGYTF
>18|-|TRBV27|TRBJ2-2|TRBD2
TGTGCCAGCAGTCCAGGACTAGCGGGGGGGGTTGGCACCGGGGAGCTGTTTTTT
CASSPGLAGGVGTGELFF